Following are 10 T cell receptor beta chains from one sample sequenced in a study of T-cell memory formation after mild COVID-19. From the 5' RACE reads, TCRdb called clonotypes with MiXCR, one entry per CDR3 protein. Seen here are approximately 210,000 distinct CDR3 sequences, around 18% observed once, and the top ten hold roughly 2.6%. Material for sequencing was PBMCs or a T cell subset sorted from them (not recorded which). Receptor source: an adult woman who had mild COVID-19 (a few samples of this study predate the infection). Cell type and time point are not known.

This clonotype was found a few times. CDR3 sequence reads: CASSRGLAVSYNEQFF. The CDR3 DNA reads TGTGCCAGCAGTCGTGGACTAGCGGTCTCCTACAATGAGCAGTTCTTC. V is TRBV2 and J is TRBJ2-1; TRBD2 matches 10 bases. V shed 5 bases and J 0 bases; nucleotides not matched to a gene: 4. The CDR3 is 16 residues long. Germline CDR1 is SNHLY and CDR2 is FYNNEI.

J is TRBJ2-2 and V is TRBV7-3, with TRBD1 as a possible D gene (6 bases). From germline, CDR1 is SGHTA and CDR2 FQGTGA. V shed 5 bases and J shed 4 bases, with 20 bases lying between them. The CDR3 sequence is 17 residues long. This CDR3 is CASSPDRFSRGTGELFF. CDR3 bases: TGTGCCAGCAGCCCCGACAGGTTCTCGCGAGGCACCGGGGAGCTGTTTTTT.

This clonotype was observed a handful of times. DNA for the CDR3: TGTGCCAGCAACTCCCAGGGGAGGGGGGAGACCCAGTACTTC. This gives the protein CASNSQGRGETQYF. The chain links TRBV7-8 to TRBJ2-5, with D maybe TRBD2 (7 bases). Germline V gene data show CDR1 as SGHVS and CDR2 as FQNEAQ. The CDR3 has 14 amino acids. V was trimmed by 7 bases and J by 5 bases, leaving 17 bases between them. Looking up the rest from reference TRBV7-8 and TRBJ2-5 gives the full variable domain: GAGVSQSPRYKVAKRGQDVALRCDPISGHVSLFWYQQALGQGPEFLTYFQNEAQLDKSGLPSDRFFAERPEGSVSTLKIQRTQQEDSAVYLCASNSQGRGETQYFGPGTRLLVL.

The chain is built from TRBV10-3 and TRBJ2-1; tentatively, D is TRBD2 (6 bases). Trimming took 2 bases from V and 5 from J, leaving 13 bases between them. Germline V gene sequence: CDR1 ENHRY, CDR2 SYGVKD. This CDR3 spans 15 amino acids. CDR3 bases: TGTGCCATCAGTGAGACGGCGGGGACTCACAATGAGCAGTTCTTC. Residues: CAISETAGTHNEQFF.

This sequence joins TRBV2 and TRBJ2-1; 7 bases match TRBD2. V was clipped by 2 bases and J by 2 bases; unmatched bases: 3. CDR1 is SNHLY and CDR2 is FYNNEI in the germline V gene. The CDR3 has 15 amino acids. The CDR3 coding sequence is TGTGCCAGCAGTGAATTGGCGGGAGCCTACAATGAGCAGTTCTTC. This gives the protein CASSELAGAYNEQFF.

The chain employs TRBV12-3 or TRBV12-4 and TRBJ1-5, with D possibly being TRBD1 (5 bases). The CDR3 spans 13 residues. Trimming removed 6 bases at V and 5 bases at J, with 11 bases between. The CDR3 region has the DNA TGTGCCAGCAGGGGACCGGGCGATCAGCCCCAGCATTTT. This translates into CASRGPGDQPQHF.

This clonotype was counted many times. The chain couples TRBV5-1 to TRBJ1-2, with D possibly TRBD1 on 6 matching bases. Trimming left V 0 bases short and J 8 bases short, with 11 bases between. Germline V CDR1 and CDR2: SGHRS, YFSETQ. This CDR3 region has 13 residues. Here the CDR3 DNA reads TGCGCCAGCAGCTTGGAGGGGGGTAGAGGCTACACCTTC. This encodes CASSLEGGRGYTF. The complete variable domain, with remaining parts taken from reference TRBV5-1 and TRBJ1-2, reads KAGVTQTPRYLIKTRGQQVTLSCSPISGHRSVSWYQQTPGQGLQFLFEYFSETQRNKGNFPGRFSGRQFSNSRSEMNVSTLELGDSALYLCASSLEGGRGYTFGSGTRLTVV.

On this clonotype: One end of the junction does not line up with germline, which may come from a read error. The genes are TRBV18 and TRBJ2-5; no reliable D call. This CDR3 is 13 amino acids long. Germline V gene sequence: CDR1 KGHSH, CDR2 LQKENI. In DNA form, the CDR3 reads TGTGCCAGCTCCCCGAGGCAGAAAGAGACCGAGTACTTC. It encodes CASSPRQKETEYF.

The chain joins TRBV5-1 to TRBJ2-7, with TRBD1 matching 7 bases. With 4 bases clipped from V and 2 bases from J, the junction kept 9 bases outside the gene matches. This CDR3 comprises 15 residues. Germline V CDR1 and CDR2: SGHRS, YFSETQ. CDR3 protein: CASSRGLDRTYEQYF. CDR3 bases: TGCGCCAGCAGCCGTGGTCTGGACAGGACCTACGAGCAGTACTTC.

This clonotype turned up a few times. The CDR3 reads CASSPPGSRPSYNEQFF. The CDR3 bases are TGTGCCAGCAGCCCTCCGGGTAGCCGCCCATCCTACAATGAGCAGTTCTTC. V usage is TRBV5-6 and J usage is TRBJ2-1; D is undetermined. The V gene's germline CDR1 is SGHDT and CDR2 YYEEEE. This CDR3 region has 17 residues. V was shortened by 4 bases and J by 1 base, with 18 bases between the two germline ends.